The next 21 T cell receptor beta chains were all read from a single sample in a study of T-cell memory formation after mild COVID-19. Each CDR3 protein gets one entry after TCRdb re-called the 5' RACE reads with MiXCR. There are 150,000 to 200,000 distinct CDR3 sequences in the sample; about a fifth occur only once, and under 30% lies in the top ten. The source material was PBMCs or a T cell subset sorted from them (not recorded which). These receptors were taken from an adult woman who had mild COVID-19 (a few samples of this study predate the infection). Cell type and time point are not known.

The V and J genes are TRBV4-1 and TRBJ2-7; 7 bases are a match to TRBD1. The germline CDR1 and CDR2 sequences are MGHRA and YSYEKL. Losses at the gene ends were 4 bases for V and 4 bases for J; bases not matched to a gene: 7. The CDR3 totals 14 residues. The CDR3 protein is CASSRQGKVYEQYF. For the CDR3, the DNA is TGCGCCAGCAGCCGACAGGGAAAAGTATACGAGCAGTACTTC.

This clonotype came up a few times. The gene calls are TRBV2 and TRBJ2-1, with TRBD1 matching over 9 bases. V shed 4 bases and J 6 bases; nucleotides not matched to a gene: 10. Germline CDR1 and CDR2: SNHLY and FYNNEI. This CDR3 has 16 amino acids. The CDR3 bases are TGTGCCAGCAGTGGGCCGGGACAGGGAAGGGGCAATGAGCAGTTCTTC. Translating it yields CASSGPGQGRGNEQFF.

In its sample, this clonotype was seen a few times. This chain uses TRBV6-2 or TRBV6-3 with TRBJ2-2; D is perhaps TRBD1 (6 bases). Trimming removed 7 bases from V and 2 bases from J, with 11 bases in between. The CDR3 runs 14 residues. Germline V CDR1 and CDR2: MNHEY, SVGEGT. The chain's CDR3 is CASTLQGNTGELFF. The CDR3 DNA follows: TGTGCCAGCACCTTACAGGGAAACACCGGGGAGCTGTTTTTT.

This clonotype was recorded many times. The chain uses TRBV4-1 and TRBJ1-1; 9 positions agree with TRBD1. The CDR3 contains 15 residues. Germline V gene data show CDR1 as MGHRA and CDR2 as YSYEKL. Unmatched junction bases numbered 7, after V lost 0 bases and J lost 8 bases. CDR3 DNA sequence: TGCGCCAGCAGCCAAGATGGGGTACAGGGGGCGGAAGCTTTCTTT. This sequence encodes CASSQDGVQGAEAFF.

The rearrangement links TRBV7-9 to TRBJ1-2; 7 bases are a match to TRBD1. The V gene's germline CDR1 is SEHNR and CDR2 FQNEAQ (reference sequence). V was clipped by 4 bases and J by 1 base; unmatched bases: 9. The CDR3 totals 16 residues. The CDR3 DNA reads TGTGCCAGCAGCTCGGATACAGGGGACTATAACTATGGCTACACCTTC. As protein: CASSSDTGDYNYGYTF.

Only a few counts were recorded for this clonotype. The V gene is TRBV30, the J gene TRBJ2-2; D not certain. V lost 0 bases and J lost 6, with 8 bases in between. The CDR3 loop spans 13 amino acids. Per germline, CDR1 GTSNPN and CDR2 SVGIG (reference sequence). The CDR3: CAWSVLVAGELFF. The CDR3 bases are TGTGCCTGGAGTGTACTCGTAGCCGGGGAGCTGTTTTTT.

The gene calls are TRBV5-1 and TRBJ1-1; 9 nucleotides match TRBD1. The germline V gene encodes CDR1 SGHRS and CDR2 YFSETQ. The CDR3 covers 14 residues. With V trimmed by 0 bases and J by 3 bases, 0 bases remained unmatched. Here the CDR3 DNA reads TGCGCCAGCAGCTTGGGGGACAGGGACACTGAAGCTTTCTTT. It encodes CASSLGDRDTEAFF.

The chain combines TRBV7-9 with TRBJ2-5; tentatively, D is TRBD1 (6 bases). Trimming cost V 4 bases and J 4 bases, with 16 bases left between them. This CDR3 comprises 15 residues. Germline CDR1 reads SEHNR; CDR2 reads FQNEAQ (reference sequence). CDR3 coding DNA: TGTGCCAGCAGCTCCTATTTAGAGGGGGTAGAGACCCAGTACTTC. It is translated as CASSSYLEGVETQYF.

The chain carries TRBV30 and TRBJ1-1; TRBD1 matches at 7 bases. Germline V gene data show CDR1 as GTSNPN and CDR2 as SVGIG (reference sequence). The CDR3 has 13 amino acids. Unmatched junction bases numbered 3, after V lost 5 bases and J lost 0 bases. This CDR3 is CAWEQGMNTEAFF. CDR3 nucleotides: TGTGCCTGGGAACAGGGGATGAACACTGAAGCTTTCTTT.

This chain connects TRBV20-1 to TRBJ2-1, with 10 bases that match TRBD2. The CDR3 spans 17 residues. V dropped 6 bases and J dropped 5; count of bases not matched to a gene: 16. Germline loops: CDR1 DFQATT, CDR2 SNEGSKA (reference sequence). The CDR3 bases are TGCAGTGCCGCCGGGGGGCTAGCGGGAGTCAGTCACAATGAGCAGTTCTTC. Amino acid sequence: CSAAGGLAGVSHNEQFF.

The CDR3 sequence is CASSTGDAYEQYF. Here the CDR3 DNA reads TGTGCCAGTTCGACAGGGGACGCCTACGAGCAGTACTTC. The rearrangement links TRBV6-5 to TRBJ2-7; 8 bases are shared with TRBD1. After removal of 9 bases from V and 2 bases from J, the junction contained 6 bases not matched to a gene. The CDR3 is made up of 13 amino acids. CDR1 is MNHEY, CDR2 SVGAGI, per germline.

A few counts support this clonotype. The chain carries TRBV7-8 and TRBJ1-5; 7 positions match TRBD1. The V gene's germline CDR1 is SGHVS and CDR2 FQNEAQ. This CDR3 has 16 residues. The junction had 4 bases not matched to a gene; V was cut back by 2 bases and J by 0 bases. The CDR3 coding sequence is TGTGCCAGCAGCTTAAGGGGACAGAATAGCAATCAGCCCCAGCATTTT. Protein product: CASSLRGQNSNQPQHF.

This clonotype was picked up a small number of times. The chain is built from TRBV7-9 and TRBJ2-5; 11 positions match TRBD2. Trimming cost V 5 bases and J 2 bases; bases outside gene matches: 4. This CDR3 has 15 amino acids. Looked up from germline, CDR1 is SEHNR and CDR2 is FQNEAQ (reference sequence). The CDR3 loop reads CASSLGLAEQETQYF. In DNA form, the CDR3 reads TGTGCCAGCAGCCTGGGACTAGCGGAGCAAGAGACCCAGTACTTC. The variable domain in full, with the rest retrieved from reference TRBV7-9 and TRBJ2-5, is DTGVSQNPRHKITKRGQNVTFRCDPISEHNRLYWYRQTLGQGPEFLTYFQNEAQLEKSRLLSDRFSAERPKGSFSTLEIQRTEQGDSAMYLCASSLGLAEQETQYFGPGTRLLVL.

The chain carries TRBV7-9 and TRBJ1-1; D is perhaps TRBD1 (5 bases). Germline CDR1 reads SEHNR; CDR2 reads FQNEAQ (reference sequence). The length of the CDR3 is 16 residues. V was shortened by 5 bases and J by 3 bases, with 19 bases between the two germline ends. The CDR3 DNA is TGTGCCAGCAGCCGCCGTTGGGGGGTAACGGACACTGAAGCTTTCTTT. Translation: CASSRRWGVTDTEAFF. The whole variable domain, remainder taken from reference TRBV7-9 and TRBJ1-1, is DTGVSQNPRHKITKRGQNVTFRCDPISEHNRLYWYRQTLGQGPEFLTYFQNEAQLEKSRLLSDRFSAERPKGSFSTLEIQRTEQGDSAMYLCASSRRWGVTDTEAFFGQGTRLTVV.

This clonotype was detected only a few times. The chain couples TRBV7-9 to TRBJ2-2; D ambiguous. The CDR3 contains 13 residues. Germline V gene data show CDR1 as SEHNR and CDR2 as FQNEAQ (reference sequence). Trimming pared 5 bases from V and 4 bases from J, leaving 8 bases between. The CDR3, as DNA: TGTGCCAGCAGCCCCCCGGGCACCGGGGAGCTGTTTTTT. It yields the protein CASSPPGTGELFF.

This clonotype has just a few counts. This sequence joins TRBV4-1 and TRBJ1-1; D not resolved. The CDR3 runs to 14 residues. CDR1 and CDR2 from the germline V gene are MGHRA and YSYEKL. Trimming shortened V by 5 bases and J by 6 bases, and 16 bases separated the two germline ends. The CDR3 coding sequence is TGCGCCAGCAGCTCCTCCGGGGATGAGGCTGAAGCTTTCTTT. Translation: CASSSSGDEAEAFF.

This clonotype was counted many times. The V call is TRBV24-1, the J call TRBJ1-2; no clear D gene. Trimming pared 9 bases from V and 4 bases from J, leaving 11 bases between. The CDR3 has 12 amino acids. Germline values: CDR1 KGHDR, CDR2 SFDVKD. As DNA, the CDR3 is TGTGCCACCCCTGGTTTCACCTATGGCTACACCTTC. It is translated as CATPGFTYGYTF.

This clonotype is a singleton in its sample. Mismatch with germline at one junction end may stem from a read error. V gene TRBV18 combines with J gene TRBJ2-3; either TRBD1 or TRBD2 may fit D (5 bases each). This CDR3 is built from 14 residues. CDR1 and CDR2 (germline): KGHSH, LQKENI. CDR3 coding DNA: TGTGCCAGATCACCAAGGGACCGCACAGATACGCAGTATTTT. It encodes CARSPRDRTDTQYF.

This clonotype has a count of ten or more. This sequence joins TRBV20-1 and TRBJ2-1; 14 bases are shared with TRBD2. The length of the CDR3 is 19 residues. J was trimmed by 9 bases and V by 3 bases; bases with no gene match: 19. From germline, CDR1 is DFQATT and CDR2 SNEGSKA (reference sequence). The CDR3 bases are TGCAGTGCTAGGTCTGATGGGACTAGCGGGAGTGTTCGGTCGAGTGAGCAGTTCTTC. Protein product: CSARSDGTSGSVRSSEQFF.

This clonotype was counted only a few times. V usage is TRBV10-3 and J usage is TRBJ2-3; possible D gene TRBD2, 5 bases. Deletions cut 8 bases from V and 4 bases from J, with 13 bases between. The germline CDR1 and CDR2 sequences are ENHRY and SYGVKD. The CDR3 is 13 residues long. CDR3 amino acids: CAIENGNADTQYF. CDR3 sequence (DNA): TGTGCCATCGAGAACGGGAACGCAGATACGCAGTATTTT.

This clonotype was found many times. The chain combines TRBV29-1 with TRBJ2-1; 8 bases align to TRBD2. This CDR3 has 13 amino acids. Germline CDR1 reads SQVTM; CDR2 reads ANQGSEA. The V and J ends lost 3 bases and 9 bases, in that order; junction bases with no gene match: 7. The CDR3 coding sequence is TGCAGCGTTGACTCTTCGGGAGGGGGTGAGCAGTTCTTC. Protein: CSVDSSGGGEQFF.